Following are 7 T cell receptor beta chains from one sample sequenced in a study of shared clonotypes between healthy human individuals. Measured with immunoSEQ multiplex PCR; TCRdb has only the in-frame clones, and not every one. In the table there are 740,000 or so clones, roughly 72% of which are singletons. Sequencing used memory CD4+ T cells sorted from blood. Subset defined: CD45RA-negative fraction. These receptors were taken from a woman aged 30 to 39 in good health.

The chain uses TRBV6-6 and TRBJ2-2, with 7 bases fitting TRBD1. The V gene end was trimmed by 7 bases and the J gene end by 4 bases; junction bases not matched to a gene: 9. Per germline, CDR1 MNHNY and CDR2 SVGAGI (reference sequence). This CDR3 comprises 15 residues. This CDR3 reads CASTLKGAVTGELFF. For the CDR3, the DNA is TGTGCCAGCACCCTCAAGGGGGCAGTCACCGGGGAGCTGTTTTTT.

This chain connects TRBV28 to TRBJ1-4; possible D gene TRBD1, 5 bases. Germline values: CDR1 MDHEN, CDR2 SYDVKM. CDR3 length: 16 residues. V shed 5 bases and J shed 3 bases, with 16 bases lying between them. The CDR3 DNA follows: TGTGCCAGCAGTCCTCCCGGGACGGGGGCTAATGAAAAACTGTTTTTT. The encoded protein is CASSPPGTGANEKLFF. Supplemented by reference TRBV28 and TRBJ1-4, the full variable domain reads DVKVTQSSRYLVKRTGEKVFLECVQDMDHENMFWYRQDPGLGLRLIYFSYDVKMKEKGDIPEGYSVSREKKERFSLILESASTNQTSMYLCASSPPGTGANEKLFFGSGTQLSVL.

The table lists this clone with a few counts. Sequence at one end of the junction differs from germline and may be a read error. V usage is TRBV30 and J usage is TRBJ2-7; D possibly corresponds to TRBD2 (6 bases). CDR3 length equals 12 residues. CDR1 is GTSNPN and CDR2 is SVGIG in the germline V gene (reference sequence). The CDR3 DNA reads TGTGCCTGGAGTTCTAACCGGGACTCGGTACGCTTC. Translating gives CAWSSNRDSVRF.

This clone has just one count. The rearrangement links TRBV2 to TRBJ2-7; 9 bases align to TRBD2. CDR3 length equals 16 residues. Losses at the gene ends were 5 bases for V and 3 bases for J; bases not matched to a gene: 11. Per germline, CDR1 SNHLY and CDR2 FYNNEI. In nucleotides, the CDR3 is TGTGCCAGCAGTCCGCCGGGCCTAGCGGGACGCTACGAGCAGTACTTC. It is translated as CASSPPGLAGRYEQYF.

The chain couples TRBV28 to TRBJ1-2, with D unresolved. Germline CDR1 and CDR2: MDHEN and SYDVKM. Trimming cost V 2 bases and J 0 bases, with 7 bases left between them. The CDR3 contains 14 residues. Here the CDR3 reads CASSLQIANYGYTF. The CDR3 DNA is TGTGCCAGCAGTTTACAGATTGCTAACTATGGCTACACCTTC.

The CDR3 DNA is TGCGCCAGCAACGAAGGGGGACTAGCGGCCCTGAACACCGGGGAGCTGTTTTTT. Translation: CASNEGGLAALNTGELFF. V and J are TRBV4-1 and TRBJ2-2, with 11 bases lining up with TRBD2. Trimming cost V 7 bases and J 1 base; bases outside gene matches: 11. This CDR3 comprises 18 residues. The germline V gene has CDR1 MGHRA and CDR2 YSYEKL.

The chain couples TRBV18 to TRBJ1-5, with D hard to call. V lost 4 bases and J 5 bases, leaving 9 bases between the germline ends. The CDR3 length is 13 residues. Per the germline V gene, CDR1 is KGHSH and CDR2 is LQKENI. CDR3 sequence: CASSLEGDQPQHF. CDR3 DNA sequence: TGTGCCAGCTCACTGGAAGGCGATCAGCCCCAGCATTTT.